One sample yielded the 2 T cell receptor beta chains listed below, sequenced in a study of blood T cell repertoires in COVID-19. Produced via immunoSEQ multiplex PCR; TCRdb's table is partial and in-frame only. The table includes about 97,000 clones, about nine tenths detected once. The material sequenced was peripheral blood. These receptors all stem from a man aged 55 to 70 with acute or convalescent COVID-19.

The V gene is TRBV5-1, the J gene TRBJ1-5; 7 bases are a match to TRBD1. The V and J ends lost 4 bases and 1 base, in that order; junction bases with no gene match: 5. The CDR3 covers 15 residues. Germline assignment: CDR1 SGHRS and CDR2 YFSETQ. CDR3 DNA: TGCGCCAGCAGCCAAGAGGGACAGAGCAATCAGCCCCAGCATTTT. Translated: CASSQEGQSNQPQHF.

The rearrangement links TRBV7-2 to TRBJ1-2; a possible D gene is TRBD1 (6 bases). The CDR3 sequence is 15 residues long. V was shortened by 1 base and J by 7 bases, with 16 bases between the two germline ends. Germline V gene sequence: CDR1 SGHTA, CDR2 FQGNSA. The CDR3, as DNA: TGTGCCAGCAGCTTAGAACCCACAGGGTCCCGTGGCTACACCTTC. This codes for CASSLEPTGSRGYTF. The full variable domain, its missing parts supplied by reference TRBV7-2 and TRBJ1-2, is GAGVSQSPSNKVTEKGKDVELRCDPISGHTALYWYRQSLGQGLEFLIYFQGNSAPDKSGLPSDRFSAERTGGSVSTLTIQRTQQEDSAVYLCASSLEPTGSRGYTFGSGTRLTVV.